This TCR beta chain came from a study of cytomegalovirus exposure and HLA in healthy donors. Study-wide findings and caveats: The availability of immune exposure information extended only to CMV serostatus.

The junction had 5 bases not matched to a gene; V was cut back by 3 bases and J by 7 bases. The CDR3 covers 15 residues. Germline V gene data show CDR1 as ENHRY and CDR2 as SYGVKD. The PCR made use of 60 Vbeta and 13 Jbeta primers. TCRdb's copy holds only in-frame clones and misses some; the assay was immunoSEQ multiplex PCR. Altogether 270,000 or so clones are present, approximately 91% being singletons, with the ten largest covering about 1.7%. Note on this clone: Its antigen is undetermined.

The chain employs TRBV10-3 and TRBJ2-1; the match to TRBD1 covers 11 bases. The receptor's source is a girl aged 2-10 years in good health and CMV-seronegative. Sequencing input: PBMCs. CDR3 sequence (DNA): TGTGCCATCAGTGATTCGGACAGGGGGCTTAATGAGCAGTTCTTC. Its protein is CAISDSDRGLNEQFF.